The rows below give T cell receptor beta chains drawn from one sample of a study of T cell responses to AZD1222 COVID-19 vaccine. Generated by immunoSEQ multiplex PCR, the TCRdb table keeps only in-frame clones and is missing some. The data show about 150,000 clones, with roughly 90% seen just once and 1.9% held by the top ten. The sequenced sample was peripheral blood, obtained on day 0 of AZD1222 vaccination. These receptors were taken from an adult in good health. The CDR3 runs from the conserved cysteine through the conserved F or W. A D gene is named only where the DNA matches it firmly. Where a row states a size, it is once, few, many or the class of an expanded clone; other rows omit it.

V gene	D gene	clone size	J gene	CDR3 protein	CDR3 DNA
TRBV19	TRBD2	NA	TRBJ2-1	CASSDLTTSSSYNEQFF	TGTGCCAGTAGTGACCTTACGACTAGCAGCTCCTACAATGAGCAGTTCTTC
TRBV28	TRBD1	NA	TRBJ2-7	CASSLEGAHSYEQYF	TGTGCCAGCAGTTTAGAGGGGGCCCACTCCTACGAGCAGTACTTC
TRBV20-1	NA	NA	TRBJ1-1	CSARLHPEAFF	TGCAGTGCTAGGCTCCATCCTGAAGCTTTCTTT
TRBV9	NA	NA	TRBJ1-3	CASSPGNTIYF	TGTGCCAGCAGTCCAGGAAACACCATATATTTT
TRBV6-5	NA	NA	TRBJ1-2	CASSQNNYGYTF	TGTGCCAGCAGCCAAAATAACTATGGCTACACCTTC
TRBV5-8	TRBD1	NA	TRBJ1-4	CATDPGTGLEKLFF	TGTGCCACCGACCCGGGGACAGGCCTCGAAAAACTGTTTTTT
TRBV6-2/TRBV6-3	TRBD2	NA	TRBJ2-7	CASSYPLGGGGATYEQYF	TGTGCCAGCAGTTACCCCCTCGGTGGCGGGGGGGCCACCTACGAGCAGTACTTC
TRBV9	NA	NA	TRBJ1-2	CASSLPEQEKTYGYTF	TGTGCCAGCAGCCTTCCCGAGCAGGAGAAGACCTATGGCTACACCTTC
TRBV30	NA	NA	TRBJ2-7	CAHGQESYEQYF	TGTGCCCATGGGCAGGAGTCCTACGAGCAGTACTTC
TRBV2	NA	NA	TRBJ1-3	CASSERGDSGNTIYF	TGTGCCAGCAGTGAGCGGGGAGACTCTGGAAACACCATATATTTT
TRBV21-1	NA	NA	TRBJ1-5	CASSSRNHKGNQPQHF	TGTGCCAGCAGCTCCCGAAACCACAAGGGCAATCAGCCCCAGCATTTT
TRBV6-4	NA	NA	TRBJ2-1	CASSDSSGSYNEQFF	TGTGCCAGCAGTGACTCTAGCGGCTCCTACAATGAGCAGTTCTTC
TRBV29-1	NA	NA	TRBJ1-5	CSGRNQPQHF	TGCAGCGGGAGGAATCAGCCCCAGCATTTT
TRBV6-5	NA	once	TRBJ2-3	CASSYAQGGADTQYF	TGTGCCAGCAGTTACGCCCAAGGGGGGGCAGATACGCAGTATTTT
TRBV6-2/TRBV6-3	NA	NA	TRBJ2-7	CASSLTSGEQYF	TGTGCCAGCAGTTTGACTAGTGGCGAGCAGTACTTC
TRBV11-2	TRBD2	few	TRBJ2-1	CASSLGGGGAFYNEQFF	TGTGCCAGCAGCTTAGGAGGCGGGGGGGCTTTTTACAATGAGCAGTTCTTC
TRBV9	NA	NA	TRBJ1-5	CASSVDSRGHQPQHF	TGTGCCAGCAGCGTAGACAGTCGAGGGCATCAGCCCCAGCATTTT
TRBV5-6	NA	few	TRBJ1-1	CASSLIFNSMNTEAFF	TGTGCCAGCAGCTTGATTTTTAACAGCATGAACACTGAAGCTTTCTTT
TRBV25-1	NA	NA	TRBJ2-1	CASSGREDRSYNEQFF	TGTGCCAGCAGTGGCCGTGAGGACCGCTCCTACAATGAGCAGTTCTTC
TRBV6-5	TRBD1	NA	TRBJ1-2	CASIAYDRVNGYTF	TGTGCCAGCATCGCTTACGACAGGGTTAATGGCTACACCTTC
TRBV18	TRBD1	NA	TRBJ1-3	CASSDMSGTAVPGNTIYF	TGTGCCAGCTCAGATATGTCCGGGACAGCCGTACCTGGAAACACCATATATTTT
TRBV28	NA	NA	TRBJ1-6	CASSEGQLLNSPLHF	TGTGCCAGCAGTGAAGGACAGCTACTAAATTCACCCCTCCACTTT
TRBV30	TRBD1	NA	TRBJ1-6	CAWAGGSSYNSPLHF	TGTGCCTGGGCAGGGGGGAGCTCCTATAATTCACCCCTCCACTTT
TRBV7-9	NA	NA	TRBJ1-1	CASSPSGLWTKGTEAFF	TGTGCCAGCAGCCCCTCCGGATTGTGGACGAAGGGAACTGAAGCTTTCTTT
TRBV6-5	NA	NA	TRBJ1-4	CASSYDSDANEKLFF	TGTGCCAGCAGTTACGATTCGGACGCTAATGAAAAACTGTTTTTT
TRBV5-1	NA	NA	TRBJ2-7	CASSLLSQGKASYEQYF	TGCGCCAGCAGCTTGTTGTCCCAGGGGAAGGCCTCCTACGAGCAGTACTTC